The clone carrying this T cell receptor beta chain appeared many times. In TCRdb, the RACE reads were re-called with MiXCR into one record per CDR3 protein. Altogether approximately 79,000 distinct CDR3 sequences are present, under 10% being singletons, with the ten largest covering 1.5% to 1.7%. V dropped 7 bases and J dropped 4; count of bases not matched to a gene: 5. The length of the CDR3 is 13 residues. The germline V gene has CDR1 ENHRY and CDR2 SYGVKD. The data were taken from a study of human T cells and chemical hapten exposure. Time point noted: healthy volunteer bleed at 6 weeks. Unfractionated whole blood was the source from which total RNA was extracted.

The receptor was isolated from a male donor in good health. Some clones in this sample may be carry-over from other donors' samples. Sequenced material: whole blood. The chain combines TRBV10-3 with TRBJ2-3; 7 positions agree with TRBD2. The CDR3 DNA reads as TGTGCCATCACGGCGGGAGCCCCAGATACGCAGTATTTT. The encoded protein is CAITAGAPDTQYF.